A selection of T cell receptor beta chains follows, all from one sample in a study of identical twins. TCRdb analysed the 5' RACE reads with MiXCR anew, one entry per CDR3 protein. The sample carries 690,000 or so distinct CDR3 sequences, roughly 8% recorded once. The sample also formed part of further work on yellow fever vaccine responses in identical twins.

The sequenced sample was PBMCs. The receptors were sampled from a woman aged 18 to 35 in good health. Both conserved end residues are part of each CDR3. Fields, in order: D gene, V gene, J gene, clone size, CDR3 protein, CDR3 DNA. D genes are given only for firm matches. Clone size is given for some rows only: seen once, a few or many times, or a class if the clone is expanded.

TRBD1	TRBV27	TRBJ2-3	few	CASGEGTGITDTQYF	TGTGCCAGCGGGGAAGGGACAGGGATCACAGATACGCAGTATTTT
.	TRBV6-1	TRBJ2-3	.	CASSGRDYTDTQYF	TGTGCCAGCAGTGGGAGAGATTACACAGATACGCAGTATTTT
.	TRBV7-9	TRBJ2-7	.	CASSLEGTWQYF	TGTGCCAGCAGCTTAGAAGGGACTTGGCAGTACTTC
TRBD2	TRBV12-3/TRBV12-4	TRBJ2-2	.	CASRSAPGLEDNTGELFF	TGTGCCAGCAGAAGTGCCCCGGGACTAGAGGATAACACCGGGGAGCTGTTTTTT
.	TRBV15	TRBJ2-6	.	CATSEGSGANVLTF	TGTGCCACCAGCGAGGGAAGTGGGGCCAACGTCCTGACTTTC
TRBD2	TRBV6-5	TRBJ2-7	few	CASSYLVAGGIYEQYF	TGTGCCAGCAGTTACTTGGTAGCGGGGGGGATTTACGAGCAGTACTTC
.	TRBV12-3/TRBV12-4	TRBJ1-1	many	CASRIMMNTEAFF	TGTGCCAGCAGGATAATGATGAACACTGAAGCTTTCTTT
.	TRBV3-1	TRBJ2-1	few	CASSLLSGTYNEQFF	TGTGCCAGCAGCCTCTTATCCGGGACTTACAATGAGCAGTTCTTC
TRBD1	TRBV12-3/TRBV12-4	TRBJ2-7	.	CASAGTGPYEQYF	TGTGCCAGCGCCGGGACAGGGCCTTACGAGCAGTACTTC
.	TRBV11-2	TRBJ2-3	few	CASSDGTDTQYF	TGTGCCAGCAGCGATGGTACAGATACGCAGTATTTT
TRBD2	TRBV20-1	TRBJ2-3	.	CSARLAGRTDTQYF	TGCAGTGCTAGACTAGCGGGACGCACAGATACGCAGTATTTT
TRBD2	TRBV4-2	TRBJ2-1	many	CASSQATGGASYNEQFF	TGTGCCAGCAGCCAAGCGACGGGGGGGGCCTCCTACAATGAGCAGTTCTTC
.	TRBV5-6	TRBJ2-3	many	CASSSPLPGASTDTQYF	TGTGCCAGCAGCTCGCCCCTTCCAGGGGCTAGCACAGATACGCAGTATTTT
TRBD1	TRBV28	TRBJ2-2	.	CASRRQGGTGELFF	TGTGCCAGCAGAAGACAGGGTGGCACCGGGGAGCTGTTTTTT
.	TRBV20-1	TRBJ2-7	few	CSARDLDQPDRSYEQYF	TGCAGTGCTAGAGATTTAGACCAACCCGACAGGTCCTACGAGCAGTACTTC
.	TRBV12-3/TRBV12-4	TRBJ2-7	few	CASSYRPGYEQYF	TGTGCCAGCAGTTACAGACCGGGGTACGAGCAGTACTTC
TRBD2	TRBV24-1	TRBJ2-3	many	CATSAFGQLNSGTVTDTQYF	TGTGCCACCAGTGCCTTCGGACAGCTGAATAGCGGGACCGTCACAGATACGCAGTATTTT
TRBD2	TRBV2	TRBJ2-6	few	CASSASGGATGANVLTF	TGTGCCAGCAGCGCTAGCGGGGGGGCCACTGGGGCCAACGTCCTGACTTTC
.	TRBV5-6	TRBJ2-5	.	CASSAGPPQETQYF	TGTGCCAGCAGCGCGGGCCCCCCCCAAGAGACCCAGTACTTC
TRBD1	TRBV3-1	TRBJ2-5	few	CASSTGTEYQETQYF	TGTGCCAGCAGCACCGGGACAGAGTACCAAGAGACCCAGTACTTC
.	TRBV7-2	TRBJ2-7	.	CASSLDRTLTAEQYF	TGTGCCAGCAGCTTAGACCGGACACTTACGGCCGAGCAGTACTTC
.	TRBV5-6	TRBJ2-2	few	CASSGHPDDTGELFF	TGTGCCAGCAGCGGACACCCCGACGACACCGGGGAGCTGTTTTTT
TRBD1	TRBV3-1	TRBJ2-3	.	CASCHTGTGDSTDTQYF	TGTGCCAGCTGCCATACCGGGACAGGGGATAGCACAGATACGCAGTATTTT
.	TRBV24-1	TRBJ2-1	many	CATSDNSRGASYNEQFF	TGTGCCACCAGTGACAATTCAAGGGGGGCCTCATACAATGAGCAGTTCTTC
.	TRBV7-2	TRBJ1-2	few	CASSWMGTAEGYTF	TGTGCCAGCAGCTGGATGGGGACGGCCGAGGGCTACACCTTC
.	TRBV7-6	TRBJ1-3	many	CASSFRGNTIYF	TGTGCCAGCAGCTTTCGAGGAAACACCATATATTTT